One and the same sample provided the 11 T cell receptor beta chains below, sequenced in a study of blood T cell repertoires in COVID-19. Generated by immunoSEQ multiplex PCR, the TCRdb table keeps only in-frame clones and is missing some. The data hold 150,000 to 200,000 clones, with 84% observed a single time. The specimen sequenced was PBMCs or T cells enriched from blood (not recorded which). The receptors originated from a middle-aged man who had recovered from COVID-19.

This rearrangement joins TRBV6-5 to TRBJ1-1, with D possibly being TRBD1 (6 bases). Germline-derived CDR1 and CDR2 are MNHEY and SVGAGI. V was pared by 5 bases and J by 5 bases, with 9 bases between. CDR3 length equals 12 residues. The CDR3 nucleotides read TGTGCCAGCAGTCAGGGGTGGACTGAAGCTTTCTTT. It translates to CASSQGWTEAFF.

Here the CDR3 reads CASSFREQARTGNTIYF. Written as DNA, the CDR3 is TGTGCCAGCAGTTTTCGGGAGCAGGCTAGGACGGGAAACACCATATATTTT. The chain has TRBV28 and TRBJ1-3; D not certain. Germline values: CDR1 MDHEN, CDR2 SYDVKM. The CDR3 is made up of 17 amino acids. Deletions cut 3 bases from V and 4 bases from J, with 19 bases between.

A single count supports this clone. V and J are TRBV10-3 and TRBJ2-7; D not resolved. The V end was cut by 5 bases, the J end by 4 bases, with 6 bases between. Germline loops: CDR1 ENHRY, CDR2 SYGVKD. The CDR3 loop spans 11 amino acids. CDR3 bases: TGTGCCATCAGTCCCAAATACGAGCAGTACTTC. This sequence encodes CAISPKYEQYF.

The chain uses TRBV7-6 and TRBJ2-7; 10 nucleotides match TRBD2. The CDR3 runs to 15 residues. The junction had 3 bases not matched to a gene; V was cut back by 2 bases and J by 2 bases. Germline CDR1 is SGHVS and CDR2 is FNYEAQ. The CDR3 reads CASSLKAGGPYEQYF. The CDR3 coding sequence is TGTGCCAGCAGCTTAAAAGCGGGGGGGCCCTACGAGCAGTACTTC. Based on the CDR3 plus reference TRBV7-6 and TRBJ2-7, the full variable domain is GAGVSQSPRYKVTKRGQDVALRCDPISGHVSLYWYRQALGQGPEFLTYFNYEAQQDKSGLPNDRFSAERPEGSISTLTIQRTEQRDSAMYRCASSLKAGGPYEQYFGPGTRLTVT.

The gene calls are TRBV18 and TRBJ1-1, with a weak D call TRBD1 (5 bases). Trimming removed 3 bases from V and 0 bases from J, with 14 bases in between. Germline CDR1 reads KGHSH; CDR2 reads LQKENI. The CDR3 length is 16 residues. CDR3 amino acids: CASSPVPQGMNTEAFF. The CDR3 nucleotides are TGTGCCAGCTCACCGGTCCCCCAGGGAATGAACACTGAAGCTTTCTTT.

For this clone: One junction end disagrees with the germline gene, perhaps due to a read error. The genes are TRBV20-1 and TRBJ1-6; no firm D call. Germline V lookup: CDR1 DFQATT, CDR2 SNEGSKA (reference sequence). The CDR3 covers 8 residues. DNA of the CDR3: TGCAGTGCTAGAGATAACAGTTTT. Translated: CSARDNSF.

This clone was counted a few times. V and J are TRBV7-8 and TRBJ1-2, with D hard to call. V lost 2 bases to trimming and J lost 4 bases, with 11 bases between them. The germline CDR1 and CDR2 sequences are SGHVS and FQNEAQ. CDR3 length: 14 amino acids. CDR3 nucleotide sequence: TGTGCCAGCAGCTTAATGAAGGGAGGCTATGGCTACACCTTC. Residues: CASSLMKGGYGYTF.

The J gene is TRBJ2-7, the V gene TRBV9; the D gene is possibly TRBD2 (6 bases). V was shortened by 0 bases and J by 1 base, with 17 bases between the two germline ends. This CDR3 has 17 residues. Germline CDR1 SGDLS, CDR2 YYNGEE. CDR3 sequence: CASSVGVGGRWSYEQYF. The CDR3 region has the DNA TGTGCCAGCAGCGTAGGTGTAGGAGGGAGGTGGTCCTACGAGCAGTACTTC.

The V call is TRBV18, the J call TRBJ1-2; perhaps TRBD1 as D (6 bases). Trimming left V 3 bases short and J 7 bases short, with 12 bases between. The CDR3 runs 13 residues. Germline CDR1 reads KGHSH; CDR2 reads LQKENI. The CDR3 reads CASSPDDRIGYTF. In DNA, the CDR3 is TGTGCCAGCTCACCGGACGACAGGATTGGCTACACCTTC. Using reference TRBV18 and TRBJ1-2 for the parts outside the CDR3, the full variable domain is NAGVMQNPRHLVRRRGQEARLRCSPMKGHSHVYWYRQLPEEGLKFMVYLQKENIIDESGMPKERFSAEFPKEGPSILRIQQVVRGDSAAYFCASSPDDRIGYTFGSGTRLTVV.

The chain has TRBV2 and TRBJ1-5; 10 nucleotides line up with TRBD1. Trimming cost V 5 bases and J 6 bases; bases outside gene matches: 4. The germline V gene encodes CDR1 SNHLY and CDR2 FYNNEI. The CDR3 sequence is 14 residues long. This CDR3 reads CASSKTGGTQPQHF. The CDR3 region has the DNA TGTGCCAGCAGTAAGACAGGGGGCACTCAGCCCCAGCATTTT.

This clone has only one observation. V gene TRBV3-1 (or the pseudogene TRBV3-2) combines with J gene TRBJ2-3, with 8 bases matching TRBD2. The germline V gene encodes CDR1 LGHDT and CDR2 YNNKEL (reference sequence). Trimming at V came to 1 base and at J to 4 bases, leaving 4 bases not matched to a gene. This CDR3 comprises 15 residues. The CDR3 is CASSQGVSGADTQYF. The CDR3 DNA follows: TGTGCCAGCAGCCAAGGGGTTAGCGGGGCAGATACGCAGTATTTT.